The sequence of this T cell receptor (beta chain) was determined in a study of tumor and adjacent non-tumor tissue in lung cancer. Study-level results: Tumor repertoires had a smaller top 100 clone share than normal lung.

RNA was extracted from bulk tissue without any cell sorting. The CDR3 is made up of 14 amino acids. With 8 bases removed from V and 0 bases from J, the gap between germline ends came to 11 bases. The germline gives CDR1 SGHRS, CDR2 YFSETQ. The library came from three nested PCR rounds adapted from ARM-PCR protocols. TCRdb processed the multiplex PCR reads anew with MiXCR; each CDR3 protein has one entry. The profile shows about 200,000 distinct CDR3 sequences, less than 80% of them singletons. A single count supports this clonotype. Antigen specificity is unknown. Material for sequencing was lung tumor tissue. This chain uses TRBV5-1 with TRBJ2-2; D might be TRBD2 (5 bases). The TCR originated in a man in his 60s with non-small cell lung cancer. CDR3 sequence reads: CASSERANTGELFF. CDR3 nucleotides: TGCGCCAGTAGCGAGAGGGCGAACACCGGGGAGCTGTTTTTT.